A single sample gave rise to the 23 T cell receptor beta chains below, sequenced in a study of regulatory T cells in long-lasting Graves disease. Time point described: newly diagnosed GD, antithyroid drugs for less than 3 months. Researchers made the TCR library from RNA that was extracted from PBMCs. Investigators prepared the TCR beta libraries by applying iRepertoire HTBI primers and Arm-PCR of CDR3 regions. TCRdb analysed the multiplex PCR reads with MiXCR anew, one entry per CDR3 protein. Among about 440,000 distinct CDR3 sequences, approximately 15% were seen once, and the ten largest hold over 15%. This sample also belongs to another study, concerning T cells in Graves' hyperthyroidism and ophthalmopathy.

The sequenced sample was peripheral blood mononuclear cells (PBMCs), obtained at new diagnosis, from a patient treated with antithyroid drugs. The receptors come from a woman aged 25-40 years with Graves disease.

V usage is TRBV19 and J usage is TRBJ2-7, with a tentative D call TRBD1 (6 bases). Trimming cost V 9 bases and J 6 bases, with 15 bases left between them. Germline V lookup: CDR1 LNHDA, CDR2 SQIVND (reference sequence). This CDR3 has 12 residues. The CDR3 is CASGQSPFEQYF. CDR3 in DNA: TGTGCCAGCGGACAGAGTCCTTTCGAGCAGTACTTC.

This clonotype was counted many times. V and J are TRBV6-9 and TRBJ2-7, with D uncertain. The germline V and J ends were trimmed by 3 bases and 3 bases, with 9 bases remaining between them. Germline V lookup: CDR1 MNHGY, CDR2 SVAAGI. This CDR3 spans 13 amino acids. CDR3 region: CASSYDTYYEQYF. The DNA for the CDR3 is TGTGCCAGCAGTTACGACACCTACTACGAGCAGTACTTC.

This clonotype occurred a few times. The V gene is TRBV29-1, the J gene TRBJ2-1; 9 bases line up with TRBD1. Trimming removed 6 bases from V and 3 bases from J; junction bases left unmatched: 9. This CDR3 is built from 15 residues. CDR1 SQVTM and CDR2 ANQGSEA come from the germline V gene. CDR3 in amino acids: CSVPGDRDNYNEQFF. In DNA, the CDR3 is TGCAGCGTACCTGGGGACAGGGATAACTACAATGAGCAGTTCTTC.

Ten or more counts support this clonotype. This chain uses TRBV27 with TRBJ2-1; 15 positions agree with TRBD2. V lost 2 bases to trimming and J lost 2 bases; unmatched junction nucleotides: 4. This CDR3 comprises 18 residues. Germline V gene lookup returns CDR1 MNHEY and CDR2 SMNVEV (reference sequence). The CDR3 region is CASSLGLAGGPAYNEQFF. The CDR3 DNA sequence: TGTGCCAGCAGTTTAGGACTAGCGGGAGGGCCTGCCTACAATGAGCAGTTCTTC.

In its sample, this clonotype was seen a few times. This chain connects TRBV20-1 to TRBJ2-5, with 8 bases fitting TRBD1. The germline V gene has CDR1 DFQATT and CDR2 SNEGSKA (reference sequence). J was trimmed by 3 bases and V by 0 bases; bases with no gene match: 3. This CDR3 has 14 residues. CDR3 DNA sequence: TGCAGTGCTAGAGATAACAGGGGGGAAGAGACCCAGTACTTC. It codes for CSARDNRGEETQYF.

Concerning this clonotype itself: This may be a read error: a much more frequent sequence differs by one nucleotide. Here the CDR3 omits its conserved ending phenylalanine or tryptophan, so a read error is the likely source. V is TRBV28 and J is TRBJ2-1; 10 bases fit TRBD2. The ends lost 6 bases at V and 9 bases at J; junction bases unmatched: 17. CDR3 length equals 17 residues. Germline V gene lookup returns CDR1 MDHEN and CDR2 SYDVKM. The CDR3 here is CASRPPLTSGSLGEQFS. The DNA of the CDR3 is TGTGCCAGCAGACCCCCCCTGACTAGCGGGTCCTTGGGTGAGCAGTTCTCC.

The chain combines TRBV5-1 with TRBJ1-1, with a tentative D call TRBD1 (5 bases). The CDR3 runs 14 residues. The germline gives CDR1 SGHRS, CDR2 YFSETQ. V was pared by 0 bases and J by 4 bases, with 10 bases between. CDR3 in DNA: TGCGCCAGCAGCTTGGTGGCGGGGCCCACTGAAGCTTTCTTT. It encodes CASSLVAGPTEAFF.

The chain combines TRBV18 with TRBJ2-1; no firm D call. Germline V gives CDR1 KGHSH, CDR2 LQKENI. The CDR3 covers 18 residues. Trimming left V 2 bases short and J 0 bases short, with 17 bases between. The CDR3 spells CASSPSRSPDSSYNEQFF. The CDR3 DNA sequence: TGTGCCAGCTCACCATCTCGCAGCCCTGATAGCTCCTACAATGAGCAGTTCTTC.

This clonotype has at least ten counts. The CDR3 sequence: CSASSIYEQFF. In DNA, the CDR3 is TGCAGTGCTTCTTCTATTTATGAGCAGTTCTTC. The rearrangement uses TRBV20-1 and TRBJ2-1, with unresolved D. The CDR3 has 11 residues. From germline, CDR1 is DFQATT and CDR2 SNEGSKA (reference sequence). Trimming removed 5 bases from V and 8 bases from J, with 10 bases in between.

This clonotype has ten or more counts. The chain has TRBV12-3 or TRBV12-4 and TRBJ2-7; TRBD2 might be the D (5 bases). V was trimmed by 2 bases and J by 2 bases, leaving 10 bases between them. CDR3 length equals 14 residues. The CDR3 reads CASSLWESTYEQYF. The DNA of the CDR3 is TGTGCCAGCAGTTTATGGGAGAGCACCTACGAGCAGTACTTC.

There are many counts of this clonotype. CDR3 DNA sequence: TGCGCCAGCAGCTTGGCCCCATTCATGACAGCAGGGGAGCTGTTTTTT. Translating gives CASSLAPFMTAGELFF. This chain uses TRBV5-1 with TRBJ2-2, with D possibly matching TRBD1 (5 bases). The V end lost 0 bases, the J end lost 8 bases, and 17 bases lay between the germline ends. The CDR3 runs 16 residues. Germline CDR1 is SGHRS and CDR2 is YFSETQ.

The chain employs TRBV20-1 and TRBJ2-7; D may be TRBD1 or TRBD2 (6 bases each). The V gene's germline CDR1 is DFQATT and CDR2 SNEGSKA (reference sequence). This CDR3 spans 12 amino acids. Trimming pared 6 bases from V and 6 bases from J, leaving 15 bases between. The CDR3 here is CSAPWGAGEQYF. DNA for the CDR3: TGCAGTGCCCCCTGGGGGGCGGGCGAGCAGTACTTC.

This clonotype has a count of ten or more. The chain has TRBV10-1 and TRBJ2-7, with 9 bases aligning to TRBD1. V gave up 6 bases and J gave up 5 bases; unmatched junction bases: 8. The CDR3 runs 14 residues. Germline V CDR1 and CDR2: WNHNN, SYGVQD (reference sequence). DNA of the CDR3: TGCGCCAGCAGCTCCGGGACAGGGTCCCACGAGCAGTACTTC. As protein: CASSSGTGSHEQYF.

This clonotype has only a few counts. This chain joins TRBV28 and TRBJ2-5; 14 positions match TRBD2. Germline CDR1 reads MDHEN; CDR2 reads SYDVKM. The V gene end was trimmed by 4 bases and the J gene end by 2 bases; junction bases not matched to a gene: 9. CDR3 length equals 18 residues. The CDR3, as DNA: TGTGCCAGCAGTTCTGGGACTAGCGGGGGTCGGTATCAAGAGACCCAGTACTTC. Protein sequence: CASSSGTSGGRYQETQYF.

This clonotype was found once. The J gene is TRBJ1-5, the V gene TRBV6-2 or TRBV6-3; unclear D gene. CDR3 length equals 14 residues. The V and J ends lost 8 bases and 2 bases respectively, with 13 bases between them. Germline loops: CDR1 MNHEY, CDR2 SVGEGT. DNA of the CDR3: TGTGCCAGCGGGAGATCGGACGGCAATCAGCCCCAGCATTTT. This sequence encodes CASGRSDGNQPQHF.

Comments on this clonotype: One junction end disagrees with the germline gene, perhaps due to a read error. V usage is TRBV27 and J usage is TRBJ1-1, with D perhaps TRBD1 (5 bases). Germline V gives CDR1 MNHEY, CDR2 SMNVEV (reference sequence). CDR3 length: 16 residues. CDR3 nucleotides: TGTGCCTGCAGTTTTTGGCAGGGAGGTATGAACACTGAAGCTTTCTTT. Translating gives CACSFWQGGMNTEAFF.

The chain is built from TRBV24-1 and TRBJ2-1; 10 positions match TRBD2. The CDR3 has 17 residues. The V gene end was trimmed by 6 bases and the J gene end by 8 bases; junction bases not matched to a gene: 15. CDR1 is KGHDR, CDR2 SFDVKD, per germline. The CDR3 here is CATSFRGTSGNRHEQFF. The CDR3 DNA sequence: TGTGCCACCAGTTTCCGGGGTACTAGCGGGAATAGGCATGAGCAGTTCTTC.

The table lists this clonotype with many counts. The chain joins TRBV20-1 to TRBJ2-7; 8 bases are shared with TRBD2. This CDR3 comprises 14 residues. CDR1 and CDR2 from the germline V gene are DFQATT and SNEGSKA (reference sequence). V lost 6 bases and J lost 5; bases outside the gene matches: 12. In nucleotides, the CDR3 is TGCAGTGCCAGAAGCGGGAGCAGATCCCACGAGCAGTACTTC. This sequence encodes CSARSGSRSHEQYF.

This clonotype was counted only a few times. The V call is TRBV27, the J call TRBJ2-7; 7 bases are shared with TRBD2. This CDR3 comprises 14 residues. V was clipped by 6 bases and J by 2 bases; unmatched bases: 7. Germline CDR1 and CDR2: MNHEY and SMNVEV (reference sequence). The CDR3 DNA reads as TGTGCCAGCAGACCCAACAGCGGGACCTACGAGCAGTACTTC. This sequence encodes CASRPNSGTYEQYF.

Notes on this clonotype: A read error may be the cause here, since a much bigger clone is one base away. This chain connects TRBV28 to TRBJ1-2; D unresolved. Between the trimmed V and J ends, which lost 7 bases and 6 bases, there was a span of 18 bases. CDR3 length equals 14 residues. Germline CDR1 and CDR2: MDHEN and SYDVKM. CDR3 DNA: TGTGCCAGCATTCTACAACTGGGAAGACATGGCTACACCTTC. Its protein product is CASILQLGRHGYTF.

This clonotype turned up a few times. The rearrangement links TRBV7-9 to TRBJ1-6; unclear D gene. The germline V gene has CDR1 SEHNR and CDR2 FQNEAQ (reference sequence). The CDR3 has 13 amino acids. Trimming removed 5 bases from V and 10 bases from J, with 12 bases in between. CDR3 amino acids: CASSPVGGSPLHF. CDR3 in DNA: TGTGCCAGCAGCCCTGTGGGAGGATCACCCCTCCACTTT.

The rearrangement joins TRBV5-4 to TRBJ2-3; 13 nucleotides match TRBD2. The V gene end was trimmed by 5 bases and the J gene end by 5 bases; junction bases not matched to a gene: 5. Germline loops: CDR1 SGHNT, CDR2 YYREEE (reference sequence). The CDR3 totals 15 residues. The CDR3 DNA sequence: TGTGCCAGCAGGCCGGGACTAGCGGGGCGAGATACGCAGTATTTT. Protein sequence: CASRPGLAGRDTQYF. Using reference TRBV5-4 and TRBJ2-3 for the parts outside the CDR3, the full variable domain is ETGVTQSPTHLIKTRGQQVTLRCSSQSGHNTVSWYQQALGQGPQFIFQYYREEENGRGNFPPRFSGLQFPNYSSELNVNALELDDSALYLCASRPGLAGRDTQYFGPGTRLTVL.

The V and J genes are TRBV11-2 and TRBJ2-5; a possible D gene is TRBD2 (5 bases). CDR1 is SGHAT, CDR2 FQNNGV, per germline. Trimming shortened V by 1 base and J by 3 bases, and 12 bases separated the two germline ends. The CDR3 has 15 amino acids. Here the CDR3 DNA reads TGTGCCAGCAGCTTAGGGCGGCACGGGGAAGAGACCCAGTACTTC. This gives the protein CASSLGRHGEETQYF.